The sequence of this T cell receptor (beta chain) was determined in a study of blood T cell repertoires in COVID-19. Study-level information: The study drew acute and convalescent COVID-19 samples from the United States, Italy and Spain. Sample material is recorded as cDNA or gDNA derived from T cells, B-cell-depleted T cells, or PBMCs.

Original processing notes: The assay estimated nucleated cells by amplifying reference gene primers. Measured with immunoSEQ multiplex PCR; TCRdb has only the in-frame clones, and not every one. V and J calls and clone size are given by that table; D and trimming were obtained from the DNA. The table has 300,000 to 400,000 clones, 80% to 90% seen once; the top ten hold 6.5% to 9.5%. The V and J ends lost 6 bases and 6 bases respectively, with 12 bases between them. CDR1 is MRHNA, CDR2 SNTAGT, per germline. CDR3 length: 14 residues. V gene TRBV6-4 combines with J gene TRBJ1-6; D is undetermined. This receptor was obtained from a woman between 50 and 59 years old who had recovered from COVID-19. Sequencing input: peripheral blood. CDR3 residues: CASSRGDSNSPLHF. For the CDR3, the DNA is TGTGCCAGCAGCCGGGGTGACTCTAATTCACCCCTCCACTTT.